This T cell receptor (beta chain) originates from a study of regulatory T cells in long-lasting Graves disease (dated by TCRdb to the early 2020s). The study in broad terms: Antithyroid drugs had been taken for less than 3 months by newly diagnosed Graves' disease patients. Peripheral blood TCR sequencing and RNA sequencing compared persistent Graves' disease patients with newly diagnosed Graves' disease patients. The study was registered as a clinical trial and conducted in China. A total of around 35 samples underwent TCR sequencing, from about 13 patients with persistent Graves' disease and roughly 20 patients with newly diagnosed Graves' disease. General findings and caveats noted by the study authors: The authors noted that the small sample size was a limitation that may lower accuracy. Because the primary lesion, thyroid tissue, could not be accessed, the study looked at peripheral blood alone. TRBV28, TRBJ1-2 and TRBJ2-5 were preferentially used in persistent disease, while TRBV20-1 and TRBJ2-1 were favored in newly diagnosed disease. Persistent Graves' disease patients showed lower TCR Shannon entropy and fewer highly expanded clones than newly diagnosed patients, suggesting clonal expansion. Sequencing and analysis were restricted to the TCR beta chain. Persistent patients shared more public clonotypes among themselves (around 3,000) than newly diagnosed patients did (nearly 1,000).

Details on this clonotype: What antigen it recognizes has not been identified. No much larger clone exists at a distance of one base, and base qualities are not known.

Cut back by 0 bases and 0 bases, the V and J ends lie 9 bases apart. Inclusive of the bounding cysteine and phenylalanine, the CDR3 is 15 residues long. The CDR3 DNA has 45 bases and is translated from base 1. From the germline V gene, CDR1 is MNHEY and CDR2 is SVGAGI. Reading the label with the study, this specimen's time point is: newly diagnosed GD, antithyroid drugs for less than 3 months. RNA was extracted from PBMCs in TRIzol for both TCR sequencing and RNA sequencing. Graves' disease was diagnosed according to American Thyroid Association guidelines. Patients for the study were recruited at an endocrinology department in Xi'an, China. From each patient, around 9 milliliters of peripheral blood was collected into an EDTA anticoagulant tube. Ficoll Paque Plus density gradient separation was used to isolate PBMCs, and no additional T cell sorting was done. An Agilent 2100 Bioanalyzer and agarose gel were used to check RNA quality, while a NanoDrop 2000 measured RNA concentration.

Library prep was done by multiplex PCR. For sequencing, an Illumina HiSeq 4000 was employed. TCR beta libraries were built with iRepertoire HTBI primers and Arm-PCR amplification of CDR3 regions. PCR products were gel purified before sequencing. From the authors' description of their analysis: Gene usage analysis of CDR3 amino acid clonotypes relied on the approximately 62 TRBV and 12 to 15 TRBJ segments identified across samples. COPE and FqMerger were used to merge the filtered high-quality paired reads into contigs. BLAST was used to align contigs to IMGT TRBV, TRBD and TRBJ reference genes, and CDR3 was defined according to IMGT. Any clonotype with a frequency above 0.1% was classified as a highly expanded clone. Shannon entropy was used to measure repertoire diversity, and the Gini coefficient was used to measure V-J evenness. Clonotypes shared by more than one individual were considered public. In TCRdb, the public reads were trimmed at Q25 with fastp and aligned with MiXCR, with productive beta chains retained. Rows with one shared CDR3 protein collapse into an entry with the most common genes and DNA. The V and J calls follow TCRdb's processing rather than the paper's. The sample table contains more than 450,000 distinct CDR3 sequences; only one count was recorded for around 15% of them. The ten largest clones capture more than 10% of the sample.

This same sample was also part of a study on T cells in Graves' hyperthyroidism and ophthalmopathy. The second source states: A patient counted as having stable Graves' hyperthyroidism if no progression to ophthalmopathy occurred over 18 months of follow-up. Hyperthyroidism patients were newly diagnosed, with disease duration under 2 months, and aged 18 to 65 years. Exclusion was applied to patients with uncontrolled infections, other autoimmune diseases, pregnancy or lactation. Clinical symptoms, serum thyroxine and TRAb, thyroid ultrasound, and orbital computed tomography formed the basis for the diagnoses. The first round of RT-PCR for the TCR CDR3 was performed with the HTBI primer set and the Qiagen OneStep RT-PCR kit. Most expanded thyroid clonotypes (frequency above 0.001) were also detected in blood, suggesting blood repertoires may reflect thyroid immune responses. Ophthalmopathy was separated from stable hyperthyroidism by a 13 V-J signature model, with just over 85% sensitivity and approximately 84% specificity obtained in cross-validation and 80%/75% obtained in testing. During validation, the model predicted progression to ophthalmopathy a median of approximately six months ahead of onset, with more than 55% sensitivity and about 75% specificity. To identify TCR V-J signatures that set the groups apart, the researchers used a discovery cohort of 90 to 100 patients, made up of 40 to 45 with Graves' ophthalmopathy and 57 with stable Graves' hyperthyroidism. An independent validation cohort of under 20 hyperthyroidism patients and over 15 patients who later progressed to ophthalmopathy tested prospective prediction of ophthalmopathy. The roughly 90 discovery patients were divided at random into training and test sets in a 7:3 ratio. The study also compared thyroid tissue and blood T-cell repertoires from a handful of Graves' hyperthyroidism patients. After sampling, hyperthyroidism patients received methimazole starting at 30 mg daily, and ophthalmopathy patients received high-dose intravenous methylprednisolone. Libraries were constructed in a second round of multiplex PCR, after which size selection and purification were performed. The libraries were sequenced on an Illumina HiSeq2000 using paired-end 100 bp reads. SOAPnuke was used to process the raw data, throwing out any read that contained adapters or uncalled bases, had a mean Phred below 15, or lacked an exact constant-primer or identifier match. COPE v1.2.5 was used to merge high-quality paired reads, and clonotypes were defined as unique nucleotide sequences. MiTCR v1.1 was used to align the clonotypes against IMGT TRBV, TRBD and TRBJ reference segments. Analysis was restricted to V-J combinations with a frequency above 0.0001, which covered 98% to 99.2% of repertoires. A TCS score was defined as the ratio between F50 (clonal expansion) and ExV (chaos), using BLOSUM62-based TCRdist between CDR3 peptides within each V-J. Welch's t-statistics and random forest reduced 500 to 650 V-J features to 10 to 15, which were used in a naive Bayes classifier (R e1071). No statistical method was used to fix the sample size in advance, and group allocation was not hidden from the investigators. The paper reports TCR Vbeta CDR3 sequencing of more than 120 peripheral blood samples: approximately 41 ophthalmopathy, under 80 hyperthyroidism and 17 progressor patients.

The sample consisted of peripheral blood mononuclear cells (PBMCs), taken at new diagnosis, from a patient treated with antithyroid drugs. The rearrangement combines TRBV6-5 with TRBJ2-7; possibly the D gene is TRBD2, per 6 matching bases. The TCR was taken from a middle-aged man with Graves disease. Donor details come from another sample of the same person, matched by shared clones. The nucleotides are TGTGCCAGCAGTTACTCGAACGGGGGCTCCTACGAGCAGTACTTC. Its translation reads: CASSYSNGGSYEQYF.